This record covers a single TCR beta chain. Its specific antigen is unknown. No per-base quality is available; no much larger clone lies one base away. This sample is drawn from a study of OX40 agonist ivuxolimab in advanced cancers. Some background on the complete study: Ivuxolimab, which targeted the costimulatory receptor OX40 (CD134), was an agonistic, fully human IgG2 monoclonal antibody. Intravenous ivuxolimab was administered to patients every 2 weeks at six dose levels: 0.01, 0.1, 0.3, 1.5, 3 and 10 mg/kg. In the dose-escalation cohort, around four fifths of patients were male, and the mean age was roughly 60 years with a range of about 23 to 79. Three dose-escalation patients achieved partial responses, one with hepatocellular carcinoma and two with cutaneous melanoma. Of the roughly 52 patients in dose escalation, 19 had hepatocellular carcinoma, approximately 15 had melanoma, 9 had renal cell carcinoma and 9 had head and neck cancer. The purpose of peripheral TCRbeta sequencing was to test whether ivuxolimab changed TCR sequence diversity and led to clonal T-cell expansion. Patients were allowed to have had prior anti-PD-1, anti-PD-L1 or anti-CTLA-4 therapy, and more than 30% of the dose-escalation patients had previously received checkpoint inhibitors. The paper covers the monotherapy dose-escalation part of the phase I ivuxolimab trial, which included N = 52 patients.

The paper's findings and limits, for the study overall: In the 0.1-3.0 mg/kg groups, partial responders had among the lowest normalized peripheral clonal expansion, particularly in CD8+ T cells. At doses of 0.1 to 3.0 mg/kg, clonal expansion of both CD4+ and CD8+ T cells in blood was seen between baseline and week 6. The antigen specificity of the peripheral T cells that underwent clonal expansion was not determined. After ivuxolimab, more expanded clones were found on average in CD8+ T cells than in CD4+ T cells. Low levels of normalized T-cell clonal expansion were also shown by some nonresponding patients.

For sequencing of the TCRbeta CDR3 region, genomic DNA was extracted from the sorted cells. TCRbeta CDR3 regions were sequenced using the immunoSEQ Assay. Imported from immuneACCESS, the table was reduced by TCRdb to in-frame sequences with V and J called. These copies leave out some clones; in studies compared against another copy, an unresolved V gene accounts for under half, and the cause of the remainder is not known. The sample contains 45,000 to 60,000 clones, approximately 90% of them found a single time. The biggest ten clones account for less than 5% of the sample. Patients with autoimmune disease history or receiving systemic immunosuppression were excluded from the trial. Peripheral blood for TCR sequencing was collected from all dose cohorts at baseline, on cycle 4 day 1, and on cycle 7 day 1. The samples were drawn from a first-in-human, open-label, multicenter phase I dose-escalation trial of ivuxolimab. Adults with locally advanced or metastatic melanoma, renal cell carcinoma, hepatocellular carcinoma or head and neck squamous cell carcinoma were enrolled in the trial. Before TCR sequencing, CD4+ T cells and CD8+ T cells from peripheral blood were sorted into separate populations.

From its cysteine to its phenylalanine, the CDR3 spans 15 amino acids. The kept DNA is CDR3 alone, 45 bases in frame from the first base. V gives up 0 bases and J gives up 1 base, and the segment between their germline ends measures 8 bases. The germline V gene provides CDR1 LGHNA and CDR2 YSLEER. Recombination linked TRBV4-3 to TRBJ2-3; the D gene identity is not certain. This clonotype was obtained from an adult with an advanced solid tumor such as melanoma, head and neck, liver or kidney cancer. The sequences come from CD4+ or CD8+ T cells sorted from blood, collected in a trial of the OX40 agonist ivuxolimab. The CDR3 protein: CASSQDWIGTDTQYF. The DNA sequence is TGCGCCAGCAGCCAAGATTGGATAGGCACAGATACGCAGTATTTT.